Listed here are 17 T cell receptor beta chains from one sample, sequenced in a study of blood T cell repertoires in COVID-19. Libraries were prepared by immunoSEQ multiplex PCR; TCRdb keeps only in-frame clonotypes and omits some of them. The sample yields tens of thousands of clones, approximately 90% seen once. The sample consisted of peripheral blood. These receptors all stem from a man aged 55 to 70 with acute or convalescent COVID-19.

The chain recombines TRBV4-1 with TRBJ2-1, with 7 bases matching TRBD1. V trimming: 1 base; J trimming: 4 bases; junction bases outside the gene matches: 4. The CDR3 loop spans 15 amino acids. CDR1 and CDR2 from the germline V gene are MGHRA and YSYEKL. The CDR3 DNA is TGCGCCAGCAGCCAAGGGGACAGAGAATACAATGAGCAGTTCTTC. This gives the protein CASSQGDREYNEQFF.

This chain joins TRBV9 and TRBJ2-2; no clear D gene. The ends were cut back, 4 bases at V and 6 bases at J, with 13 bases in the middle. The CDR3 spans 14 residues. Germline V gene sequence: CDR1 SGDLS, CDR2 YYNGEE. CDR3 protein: CASSLTDESGELFF. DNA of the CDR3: TGTGCCAGCAGCCTTACAGATGAGTCCGGGGAGCTGTTTTTT.

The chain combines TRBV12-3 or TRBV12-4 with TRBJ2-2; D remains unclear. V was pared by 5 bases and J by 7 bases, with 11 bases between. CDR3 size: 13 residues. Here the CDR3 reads CASSDTEIGELFF. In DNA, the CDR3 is TGTGCCAGCAGTGACACCGAAATCGGGGAGCTGTTTTTT.

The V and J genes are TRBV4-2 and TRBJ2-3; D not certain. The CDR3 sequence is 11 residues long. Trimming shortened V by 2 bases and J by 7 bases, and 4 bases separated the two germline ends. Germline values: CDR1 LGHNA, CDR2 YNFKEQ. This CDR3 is CASSQQNTQYF. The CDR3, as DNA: TGTGCCAGCAGCCAACAAAATACGCAGTATTTT.

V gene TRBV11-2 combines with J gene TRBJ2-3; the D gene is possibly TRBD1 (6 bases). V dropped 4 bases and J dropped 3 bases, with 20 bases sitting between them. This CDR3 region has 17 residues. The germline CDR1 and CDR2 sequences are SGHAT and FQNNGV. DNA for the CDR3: TGTGCCAGCAGCTCCGCCGGGACACCGAGGCCGACAGATACGCAGTATTTT. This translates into CASSSAGTPRPTDTQYF.

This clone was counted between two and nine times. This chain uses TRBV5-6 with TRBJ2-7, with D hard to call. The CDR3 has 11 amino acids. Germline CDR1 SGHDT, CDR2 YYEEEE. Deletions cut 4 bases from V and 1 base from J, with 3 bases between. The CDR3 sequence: CASSTSYEQYF. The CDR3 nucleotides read TGTGCCAGCAGCACATCCTACGAGCAGTACTTC.

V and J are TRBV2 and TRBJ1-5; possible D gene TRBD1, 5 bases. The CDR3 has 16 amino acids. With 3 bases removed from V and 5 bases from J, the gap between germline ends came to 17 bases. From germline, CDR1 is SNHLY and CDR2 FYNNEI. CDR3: CASSDPVSRGDQPQHF. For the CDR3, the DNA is TGTGCCAGCAGTGATCCGGTCTCTAGGGGCGATCAGCCCCAGCATTTT.

The CDR3 loop is CASSLVAGSYNEQFF. DNA for the CDR3: TGCGCCAGCAGCTTGGTAGCGGGCTCCTACAATGAGCAGTTCTTC. The chain links TRBV5-1 to TRBJ2-1; 7 bases fit TRBD2. The CDR3 loop spans 15 amino acids. Germline CDR1 and CDR2: SGHRS and YFSETQ. The J segment lost 0 bases and the V segment lost 0 bases, leaving 0 bases of the junction unmatched.

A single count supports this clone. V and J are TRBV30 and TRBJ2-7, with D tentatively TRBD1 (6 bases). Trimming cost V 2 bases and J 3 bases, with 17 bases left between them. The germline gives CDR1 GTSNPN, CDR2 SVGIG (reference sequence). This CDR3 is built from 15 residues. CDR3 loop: CAWSRLGQGFYEQYF. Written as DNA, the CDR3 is TGTGCCTGGAGTCGGTTGGGGCAGGGGTTCTACGAGCAGTACTTC.

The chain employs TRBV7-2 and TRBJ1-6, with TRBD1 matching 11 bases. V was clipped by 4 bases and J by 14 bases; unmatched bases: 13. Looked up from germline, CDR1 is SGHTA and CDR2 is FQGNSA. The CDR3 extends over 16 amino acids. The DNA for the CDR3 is TGTGCCAGCAGCTCCCGGACAGGGGGCCTCGTTAGGGCCCTCCACTTT. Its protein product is CASSSRTGGLVRALHF.

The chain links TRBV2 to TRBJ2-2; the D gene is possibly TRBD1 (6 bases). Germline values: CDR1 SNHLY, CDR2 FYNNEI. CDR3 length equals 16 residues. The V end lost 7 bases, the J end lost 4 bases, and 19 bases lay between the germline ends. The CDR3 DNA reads TGTGCCAGCATAGGCAGACAGGTTTATAGCACCGGGGAGCTGTTTTTT. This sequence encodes CASIGRQVYSTGELFF.

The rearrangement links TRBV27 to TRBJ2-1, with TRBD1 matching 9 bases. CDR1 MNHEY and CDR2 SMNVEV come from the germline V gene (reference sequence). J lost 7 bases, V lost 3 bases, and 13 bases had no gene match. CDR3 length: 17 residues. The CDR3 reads CASSFPTGTGIKNEQFF. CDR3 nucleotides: TGTGCCAGCAGTTTTCCCACCGGGACAGGGATAAAGAATGAGCAGTTCTTC.

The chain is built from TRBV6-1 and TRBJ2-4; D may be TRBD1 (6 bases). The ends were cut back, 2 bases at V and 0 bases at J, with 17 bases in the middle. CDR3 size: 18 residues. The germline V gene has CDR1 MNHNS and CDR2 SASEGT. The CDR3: CASSERGAGALAKNIQYF. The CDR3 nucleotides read TGTGCCAGCAGTGAAAGGGGCGCAGGGGCCCTAGCCAAAAACATTCAGTACTTC.

The CDR3 DNA reads TGTGCCAGCTCCCGTGGACAGGGGGCCTCTGGGGCCAACGTCCTGACTTTC. It is translated as CASSRGQGASGANVLTF. This chain joins TRBV18 and TRBJ2-6, with TRBD1 matching over 11 bases. V trimming: 6 bases; J trimming: 0 bases; junction bases outside the gene matches: 4. Germline V CDR1 and CDR2: KGHSH, LQKENI. This CDR3 has 17 residues.

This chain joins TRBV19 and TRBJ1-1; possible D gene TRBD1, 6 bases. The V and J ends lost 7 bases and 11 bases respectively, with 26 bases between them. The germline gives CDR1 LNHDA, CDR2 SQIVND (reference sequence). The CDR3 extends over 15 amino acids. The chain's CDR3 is CASTRGLGQFERAFF. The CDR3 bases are TGTGCCAGTACCCGGGGTCTCGGACAGTTTGAACGGGCTTTCTTT.

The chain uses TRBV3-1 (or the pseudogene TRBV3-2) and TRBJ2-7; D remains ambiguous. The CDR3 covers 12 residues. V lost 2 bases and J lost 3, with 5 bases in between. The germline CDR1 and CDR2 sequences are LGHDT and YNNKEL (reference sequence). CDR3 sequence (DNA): TGTGCCAGCAGCCAAAACAGCTACGAGCAGTACTTC. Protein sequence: CASSQNSYEQYF.

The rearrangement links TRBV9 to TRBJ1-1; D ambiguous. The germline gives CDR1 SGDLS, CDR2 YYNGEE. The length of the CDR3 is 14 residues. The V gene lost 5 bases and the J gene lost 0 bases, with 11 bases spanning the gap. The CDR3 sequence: CASSAQRMNTEAFF. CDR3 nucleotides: TGTGCCAGCAGTGCGCAGCGCATGAACACTGAAGCTTTCTTT. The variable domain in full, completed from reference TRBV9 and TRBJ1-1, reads DSGVTQTPKHLITATGQRVTLRCSPRSGDLSVYWYQQSLDQGLQFLIQYYNGEERAKGNILERFSAQQFPDLHSELNLSSLELGDSALYFCASSAQRMNTEAFFGQGTRLTVV.